This T cell receptor beta chain was documented in a study of cytomegalovirus exposure and HLA in healthy donors. For the study at large: Across roughly 400 genotyped donors, more than 75% landed in the Caucasian-associated ancestry cluster.

The CDR3 contains 12 residues. CDR1 is SGHDN and CDR2 is FVKESK in the germline V gene. Trimming left V 3 bases short and J 11 bases short, with 13 bases between. The PCR was carried out with 60 Vbeta primers and 13 Jbeta primers. Original processing notes: A follow-up analysis tallied around 80 million unique TCR beta chains, approximately 10 million shared. The data were produced by immunoSEQ multiplex PCR, yet TCRdb's version contains in-frame clones alone and is incomplete. The D gene and trimming were derived from the DNA, and the V and J assignments and clone size from that table. The table includes 80,000 to 100,000 clones, around 77% detected once. Points from the study as a whole: Analyzed later, most CMV-associated TCR beta chains appeared HLA-restricted.

Remarks on this clone: Its matching antigen is unknown.

The sample comprised PBMCs. The clonotype was recovered from a man aged 40-55 years in good health and CMV-seronegative. This sequence joins TRBV14 and TRBJ2-5, with D unresolved. Written as DNA, the CDR3 is TGTGCCAGCAGCCAGAACATGTTGTGGCAGTACTTC. Amino acids: CASSQNMLWQYF.